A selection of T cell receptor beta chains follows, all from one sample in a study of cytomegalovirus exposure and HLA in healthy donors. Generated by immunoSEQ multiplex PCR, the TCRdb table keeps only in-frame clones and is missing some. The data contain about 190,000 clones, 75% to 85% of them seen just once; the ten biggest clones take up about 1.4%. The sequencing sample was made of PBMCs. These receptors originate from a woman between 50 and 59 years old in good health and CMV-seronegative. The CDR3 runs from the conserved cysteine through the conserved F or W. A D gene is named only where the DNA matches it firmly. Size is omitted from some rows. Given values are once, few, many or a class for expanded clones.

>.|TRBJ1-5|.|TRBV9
CASSGAGGNQPQHF
TGTGCCAGCAGCGGGGCAGGGGGCAATCAGCCCCAGCATTTT
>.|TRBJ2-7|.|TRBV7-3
CSSSLSQAVSYEQYF
TGTTCCAGCAGCTTATCCCAAGCCGTCTCCTACGAGCAGTACTTC
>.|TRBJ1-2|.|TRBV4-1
CASSQEGGRNYGCTF
TGCGCCAGCAGCCAAGAGGGTGGGAGGAACTATGGCTGCACCTTC
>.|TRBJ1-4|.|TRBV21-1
CASSKGGWGGEKLFF
TGTGCCAGCAGCAAAGGAGGGTGGGGGGGGGAAAAACTGTTTTTT
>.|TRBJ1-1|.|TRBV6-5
CASSYSREQNTEAFF
TGTGCCAGCAGTTACTCGAGGGAACAGAACACTGAAGCTTTCTTT
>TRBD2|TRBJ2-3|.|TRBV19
CASSLQGGPSTDTQYF
TGTGCCAGTAGTCTTCAGGGAGGGCCTAGCACAGATACGCAGTATTTT
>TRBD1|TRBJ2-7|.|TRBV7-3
CASSLYPGQTYEQYF
TGTGCCAGCAGCTTATATCCGGGACAGACTTACGAGCAGTACTTC
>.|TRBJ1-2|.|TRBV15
CATSVGIPGVFGYTF
TGTGCCACCAGCGTAGGGATACCGGGGGTCTTTGGCTACACCTTC
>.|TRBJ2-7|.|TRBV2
CASSATGLWGEQYF
TGTGCCAGCAGTGCAACAGGGTTGTGGGGCGAGCAGTACTTC
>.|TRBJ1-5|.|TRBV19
CATEDSSNQPQHF
TGTGCCACCGAGGACAGTTCCAATCAGCCCCAGCATTTT
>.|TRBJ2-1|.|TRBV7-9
CASSPLEHDNEQFF
TGTGCCAGCAGCCCTTTAGAGCATGACAATGAGCAGTTCTTC
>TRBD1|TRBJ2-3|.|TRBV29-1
CSLQGAGSTDTQYF
TGCAGCCTACAGGGGGCAGGGAGCACAGATACGCAGTATTTT
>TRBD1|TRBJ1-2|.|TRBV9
CASSRGGQGNYGYTF
TGTGCCAGCAGCCGAGGAGGACAGGGTAACTATGGCTACACCTTC
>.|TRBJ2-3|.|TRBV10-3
CAISESGSRDTQYF
TGTGCCATCAGTGAGTCCGGGTCGAGGGATACGCAGTATTTT
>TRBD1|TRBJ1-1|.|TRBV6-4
CASRPGQGRNTEAFF
TGTGCCAGCAGGCCGGGACAGGGGCGGAACACTGAAGCTTTCTTT
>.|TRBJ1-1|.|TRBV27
CASSRYQGNTEAFF
TGTGCCAGCAGCCGGTACCAGGGGAACACTGAAGCTTTCTTT
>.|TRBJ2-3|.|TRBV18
CASSPFGQGMGSTDTQYF
TGTGCCAGCTCACCATTCGGTCAGGGGATGGGGAGCACAGATACGCAGTATTTT
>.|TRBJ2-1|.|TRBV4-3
CASGRTQDEQFF
TGCGCCAGCGGTAGGACACAAGATGAGCAGTTCTTC
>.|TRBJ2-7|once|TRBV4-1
CASSQGRGAYEQYF
TGCGCCAGCAGCCAAGGCAGGGGAGCTTACGAGCAGTACTTC
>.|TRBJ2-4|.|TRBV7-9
CASSLVGQTKNIQYF
TGTGCCAGCAGCTTAGTCGGACAGACTAAAAACATTCAGTACTTC
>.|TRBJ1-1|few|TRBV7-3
CASSSSGQRNTEAFF
TGTGCCAGCAGCTCATCCGGACAGAGAAACACTGAAGCTTTCTTT
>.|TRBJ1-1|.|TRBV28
CASVPSGWNTEAFF
TGTGCCAGCGTCCCTTCAGGCTGGAACACTGAAGCTTTCTTT
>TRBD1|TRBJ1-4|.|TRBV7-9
CSSSPTGGAEKLFF
TGTTCCAGCAGCCCAACAGGGGGCGCCGAAAAACTGTTTTTT
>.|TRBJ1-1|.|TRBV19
CASSIYPGAGNTEAFF
TGTGCCAGTAGTATATACCCAGGGGCCGGGAACACTGAAGCTTTCTTT
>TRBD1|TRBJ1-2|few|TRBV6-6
CASSPQGFNGYTF
TGTGCCAGCAGTCCACAGGGGTTCAATGGCTACACCTTC
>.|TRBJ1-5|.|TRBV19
CASSLPRQAYNQPQHF
TGTGCCAGTAGCCTACCCCGACAGGCCTACAATCAGCCCCAGCATTTT
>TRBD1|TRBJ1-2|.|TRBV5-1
CASSPGQGASGYTF
TGCGCCAGCAGCCCGGGACAGGGGGCCTCGGGCTACACCTTC
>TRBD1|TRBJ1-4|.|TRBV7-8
CASSRVTGSHEKLFF
TGTGCCAGCAGCCGTGTGACAGGGTCTCATGAAAAACTGTTTTTT
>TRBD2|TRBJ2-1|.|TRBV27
CATFGTSGSRSYNEQFF
TGTGCCACCTTTGGGACTAGCGGGAGCCGCTCCTACAATGAGCAGTTCTTC
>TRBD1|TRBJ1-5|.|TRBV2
CASSDTGGNQPQHF
TGTGCCAGCAGTGACACAGGGGGTAATCAGCCCCAGCATTTT
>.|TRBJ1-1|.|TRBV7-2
CASSPPTGLEAFF
TGTGCCAGCAGCCCGCCTACAGGGCTTGAAGCTTTCTTT